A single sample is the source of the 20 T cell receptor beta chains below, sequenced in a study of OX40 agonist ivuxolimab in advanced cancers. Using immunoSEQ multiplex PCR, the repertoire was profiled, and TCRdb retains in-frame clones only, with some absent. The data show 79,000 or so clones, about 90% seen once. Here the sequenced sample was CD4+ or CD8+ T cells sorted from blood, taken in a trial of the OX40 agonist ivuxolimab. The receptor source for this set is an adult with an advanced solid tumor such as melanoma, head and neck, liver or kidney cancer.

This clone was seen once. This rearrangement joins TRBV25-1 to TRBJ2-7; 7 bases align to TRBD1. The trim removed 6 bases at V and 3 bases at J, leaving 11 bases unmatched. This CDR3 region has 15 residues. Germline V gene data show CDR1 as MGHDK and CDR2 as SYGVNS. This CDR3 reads CASRTSGQAGYEQYF. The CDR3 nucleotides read TGTGCCAGCAGAACTTCCGGACAGGCAGGCTACGAGCAGTACTTC.

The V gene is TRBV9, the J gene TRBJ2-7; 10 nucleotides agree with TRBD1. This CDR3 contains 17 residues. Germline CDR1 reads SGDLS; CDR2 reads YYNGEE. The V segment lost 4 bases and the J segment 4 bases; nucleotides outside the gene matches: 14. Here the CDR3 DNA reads TGTGCCAGCAGCCCCACCATGATGGGACAGGGGAATTACGAGCAGTACTTC. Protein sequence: CASSPTMMGQGNYEQYF.

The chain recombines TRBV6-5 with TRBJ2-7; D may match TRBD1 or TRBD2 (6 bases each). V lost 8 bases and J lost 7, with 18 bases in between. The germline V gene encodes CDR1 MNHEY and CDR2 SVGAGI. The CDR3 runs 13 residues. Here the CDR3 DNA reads TGTGCCAGCTCGAGGGGGGCGCCGGGTGAGCAGTACTTC. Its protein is CASSRGAPGEQYF.

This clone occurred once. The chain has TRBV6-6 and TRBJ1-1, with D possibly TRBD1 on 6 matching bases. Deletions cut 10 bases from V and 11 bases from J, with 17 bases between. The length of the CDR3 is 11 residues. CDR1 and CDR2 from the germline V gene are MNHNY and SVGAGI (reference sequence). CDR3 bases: TGTGCCACCCAGGGGTGGCCAGAGGCTTTCTTT. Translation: CATQGWPEAFF.

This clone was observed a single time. The CDR3 nucleotides read TGTGCCGGGCCCAGTACTAGCAATCAGCCCCAGCATTTT. This codes for CAGPSTSNQPQHF. J is TRBJ1-5 and V is TRBV27; D ambiguous. The CDR3 spans 13 residues. From germline, CDR1 is MNHEY and CDR2 SMNVEV (reference sequence). Trimming cost V 11 bases and J 0 bases, with 11 bases left between them.

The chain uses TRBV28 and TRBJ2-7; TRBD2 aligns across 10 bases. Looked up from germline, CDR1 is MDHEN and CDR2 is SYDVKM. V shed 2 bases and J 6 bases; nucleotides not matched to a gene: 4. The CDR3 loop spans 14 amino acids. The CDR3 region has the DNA TGTGCCAGCAGTTTACCTAGCGGGAGCTCCGAGCAGTACTTC. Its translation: CASSLPSGSSEQYF.

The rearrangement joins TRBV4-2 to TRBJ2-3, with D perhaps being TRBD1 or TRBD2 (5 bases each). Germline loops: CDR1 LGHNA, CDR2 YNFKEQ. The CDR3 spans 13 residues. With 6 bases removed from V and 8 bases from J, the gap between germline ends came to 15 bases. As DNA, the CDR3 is TGTGCCAGCAGGGAACTAGGTGGGGGTACGCAGTATTTT. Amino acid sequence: CASRELGGGTQYF.

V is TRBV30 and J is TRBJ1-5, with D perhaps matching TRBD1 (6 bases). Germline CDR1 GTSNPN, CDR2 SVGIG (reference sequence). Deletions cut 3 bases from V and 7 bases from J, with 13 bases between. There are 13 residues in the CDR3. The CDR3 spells CAWSGGGSQPQHF. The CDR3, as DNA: TGTGCCTGGAGCGGGGGGGGCAGCCAGCCCCAGCATTTT. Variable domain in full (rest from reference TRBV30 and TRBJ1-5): SQTIHQWPATLVQPVGSPLSLECTVEGTSNPNLYWYRQAAGRGLQLLFYSVGIGQISSEVPQNLSASRPQDRQFILSSKKLLLSDSGFYLCAWSGGGSQPQHFGDGTRLSIL.

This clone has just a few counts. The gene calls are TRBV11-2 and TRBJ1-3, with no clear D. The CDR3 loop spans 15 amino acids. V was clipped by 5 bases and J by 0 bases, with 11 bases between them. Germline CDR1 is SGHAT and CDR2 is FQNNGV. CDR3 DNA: TGTGCCAGCAGCCGCTGGGCAGGCTCTGGAAACACCATATATTTT. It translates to CASSRWAGSGNTIYF. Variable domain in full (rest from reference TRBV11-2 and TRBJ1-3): EAGVAQSPRYKIIEKRQSVAFWCNPISGHATLYWYQQILGQGPKLLIQFQNNGVVDDSQLPKDRFSAERLKGVDSTLKIQPAKLEDSAVYLCASSRWAGSGNTIYFGEGSWLTVV.

In DNA form, the CDR3 reads TGCGCCAGCAGCCCCCAGGCACGGGGTCGGGCCGGGGAGCTGTTTTTT. Residues: CASSPQARGRAGELFF. V gene TRBV4-1 combines with J gene TRBJ2-2, with TRBD2 as a possible D gene (5 bases). The CDR3 runs to 16 residues. Germline loops: CDR1 MGHRA, CDR2 YSYEKL. Between the trimmed V and J ends, which lost 4 bases and 6 bases, there was a span of 18 bases.

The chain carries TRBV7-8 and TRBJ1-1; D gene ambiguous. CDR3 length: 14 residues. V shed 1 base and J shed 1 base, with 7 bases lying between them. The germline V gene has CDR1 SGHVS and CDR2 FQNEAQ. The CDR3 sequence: CASSLGTANTEAFF. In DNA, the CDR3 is TGTGCCAGCAGCTTAGGTACAGCGAACACTGAAGCTTTCTTT.

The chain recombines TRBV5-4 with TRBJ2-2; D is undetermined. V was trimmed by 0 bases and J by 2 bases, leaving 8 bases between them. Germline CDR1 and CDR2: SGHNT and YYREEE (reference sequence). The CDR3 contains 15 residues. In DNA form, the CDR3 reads TGTGCCAGCAGCTTGGGTATAACAAACACCGGGGAGCTGTTTTTT. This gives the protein CASSLGITNTGELFF.

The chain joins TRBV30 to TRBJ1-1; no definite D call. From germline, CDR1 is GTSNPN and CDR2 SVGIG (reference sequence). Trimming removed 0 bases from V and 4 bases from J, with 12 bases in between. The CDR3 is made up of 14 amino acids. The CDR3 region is CAWSVGLFGTEAFF. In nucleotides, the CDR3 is TGTGCCTGGAGTGTAGGACTTTTCGGCACTGAAGCTTTCTTT. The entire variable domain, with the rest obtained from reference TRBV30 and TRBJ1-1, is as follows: SQTIHQWPATLVQPVGSPLSLECTVEGTSNPNLYWYRQAAGRGLQLLFYSVGIGQISSEVPQNLSASRPQDRQFILSSKKLLLSDSGFYLCAWSVGLFGTEAFFGQGTRLTVV.

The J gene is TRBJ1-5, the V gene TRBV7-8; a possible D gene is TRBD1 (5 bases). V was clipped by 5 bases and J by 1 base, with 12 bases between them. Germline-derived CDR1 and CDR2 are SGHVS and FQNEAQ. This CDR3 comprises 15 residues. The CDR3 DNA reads TGTGCCAGCAGCACCCAGGGCTTGAGCAATCAGCCCCAGCATTTT. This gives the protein CASSTQGLSNQPQHF.

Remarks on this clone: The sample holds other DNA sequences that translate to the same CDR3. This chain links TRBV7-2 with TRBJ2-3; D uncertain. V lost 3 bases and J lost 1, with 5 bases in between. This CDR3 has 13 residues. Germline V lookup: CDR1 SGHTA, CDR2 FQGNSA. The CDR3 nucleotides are TGTGCCAGCAGCTTGGATGGCACAGATACGCAGTATTTT. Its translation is CASSLDGTDTQYF.

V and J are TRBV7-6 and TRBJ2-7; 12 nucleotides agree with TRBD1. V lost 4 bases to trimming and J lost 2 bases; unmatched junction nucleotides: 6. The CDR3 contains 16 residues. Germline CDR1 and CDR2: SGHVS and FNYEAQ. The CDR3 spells CASSSAGTGGPYEQYF. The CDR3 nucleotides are TGTGCCAGCAGCTCAGCCGGGACAGGGGGCCCCTACGAGCAGTACTTC.

The CDR3 sequence is CASSIVPGATYNEQFF. In nucleotides, the CDR3 is TGTGCCAGTAGTATAGTGCCGGGAGCCACCTACAATGAGCAGTTCTTC. The gene calls are TRBV19 and TRBJ2-1; a possible D gene is TRBD2 (6 bases). The germline V and J ends were trimmed by 1 base and 2 bases, with 12 bases remaining between them. Germline CDR1 is LNHDA and CDR2 is SQIVND (reference sequence). The CDR3 has 16 amino acids. Combining the CDR3 with reference TRBV19 and TRBJ2-1 gives the whole variable domain DGGITQSPKYLFRKEGQNVTLSCEQNLNHDAMYWYRQDPGQGLRLIYYSQIVNDFQKGDIAEGYSVSREKKESFPLTVTSAQKNPTAFYLCASSIVPGATYNEQFFGPGTRLTVL.

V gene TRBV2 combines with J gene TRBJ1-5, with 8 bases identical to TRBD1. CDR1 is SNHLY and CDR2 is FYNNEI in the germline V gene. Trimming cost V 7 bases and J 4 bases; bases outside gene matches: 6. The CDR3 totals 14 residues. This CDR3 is CASKRGQANQPQHF. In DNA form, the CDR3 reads TGTGCCAGCAAGCGGGGACAGGCAAATCAGCCCCAGCATTTT. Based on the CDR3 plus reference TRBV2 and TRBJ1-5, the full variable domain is EPEVTQTPSHQVTQMGQEVILRCVPISNHLYFYWYRQILGQKVEFLVSFYNNEISEKSEIFDDQFSVERPDGSNFTLKIRSTKLEDSAMYFCASKRGQANQPQHFGDGTRLSIL.

Here the CDR3 reads CSVEDMVGANVLTF. The CDR3 DNA follows: TGCAGCGTTGAAGATATGGTAGGGGCCAACGTCCTGACTTTC. The rearrangement links TRBV29-1 to TRBJ2-6; no definite D call. This CDR3 spans 14 amino acids. Germline values: CDR1 SQVTM, CDR2 ANQGSEA. V was pared by 0 bases and J by 4 bases, with 7 bases between.

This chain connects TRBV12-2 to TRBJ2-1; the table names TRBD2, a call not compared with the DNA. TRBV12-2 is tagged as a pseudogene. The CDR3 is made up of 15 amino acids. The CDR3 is CASEGTSGSYNEQFF. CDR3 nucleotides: TGTGCAAGCGAGGGGACTAGCGGGAGTTACAATGAGCAGTTCTTC.